This T cell receptor (beta chain) was sequenced in a study of regulatory T cells in long-lasting Graves disease. The germline V gene encodes CDR1 MNHEY and CDR2 SVGEGT. Trimming stripped 4 bases from V and 0 bases from J, with 13 bases between. There are 16 residues in the CDR3. Time point: newly diagnosed GD, antithyroid drugs for less than 3 months. The TCR library was made from RNA that had been extracted from PBMCs in TRIzol. Diagnosis followed American Thyroid Association guidelines for Graves' disease. Findings and caveats of the study: TRBV28, TRBJ1-2 and TRBJ2-5 were favored in persistent disease.

This clonotype came up a few times. Its antigen is unknown. Construction of TCR beta libraries relied on iRepertoire HTBI primers and on Arm-PCR targeting CDR3 regions. Original processing methods: Identification across samples found more than 55 TRBV and some 15 TRBJ segments. TCRdb itself ran the multiplex PCR reads through MiXCR, one entry per CDR3 protein. TCRdb, not the authors, supplied the V and J calls. The sample lists more than 450,000 distinct CDR3 sequences, around 11% occurring once. This sample also belongs to another study, concerning T cells in Graves' hyperthyroidism and ophthalmopathy. This second study says: Stable hyperthyroidism: no ophthalmopathy progression over 18 months of follow-up.

This chain uses TRBV6-2 or TRBV6-3 with TRBJ1-3; D uncertain. This TCR was recovered from a woman in her 30s with Graves disease. The sequencing here drew on peripheral blood mononuclear cells (PBMCs), taken at new diagnosis, from a patient treated with antithyroid drugs. The CDR3 sequence is CASSSTHRSSGNTIYF. The CDR3 region has the DNA TGTGCCAGCAGTTCAACACACCGGAGCTCTGGAAACACCATATATTTT.